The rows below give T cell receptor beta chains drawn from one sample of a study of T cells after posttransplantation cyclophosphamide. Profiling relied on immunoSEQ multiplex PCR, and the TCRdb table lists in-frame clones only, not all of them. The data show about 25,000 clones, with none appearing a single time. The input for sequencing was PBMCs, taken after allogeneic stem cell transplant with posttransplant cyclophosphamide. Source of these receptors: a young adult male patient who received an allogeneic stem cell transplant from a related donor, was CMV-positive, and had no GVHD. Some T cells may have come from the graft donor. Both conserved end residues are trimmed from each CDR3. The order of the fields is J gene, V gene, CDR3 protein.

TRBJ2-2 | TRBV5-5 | ASSPSGTGELF
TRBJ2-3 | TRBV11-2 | ASSFLALGGTDTQY
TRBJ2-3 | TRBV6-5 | ASRPGLAGADTQY
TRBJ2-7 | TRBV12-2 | ASRSRVGTDDYEQY
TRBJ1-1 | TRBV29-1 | SAEWGELNTEAF
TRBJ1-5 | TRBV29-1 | SVQQGAGYSNQPQH
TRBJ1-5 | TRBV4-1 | ASSQAGTENQPQH
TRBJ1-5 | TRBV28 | ASSLRLGAQPQH
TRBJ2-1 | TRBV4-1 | ASSPNPSGSSYNEQF
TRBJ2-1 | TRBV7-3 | ASGYSGGERDEQF
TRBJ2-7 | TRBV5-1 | ASSLQSPTAYEQY
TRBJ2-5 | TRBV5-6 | ASSFKRRQETQY
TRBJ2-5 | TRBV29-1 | SVMGLSEEQY
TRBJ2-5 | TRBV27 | ASSLNVDSWETQY
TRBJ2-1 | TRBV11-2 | ASSTQGNEQF
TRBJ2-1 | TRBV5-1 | ASSPDSSSYNEQF
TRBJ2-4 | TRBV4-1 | ASSQDRAIAKNIQY
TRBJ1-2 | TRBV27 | ASRMTFGYGYT